The clone carrying this TCR beta chain was seen a handful of times. Its antigen remains unidentified. One entry per CDR3 protein results from TCRdb running MiXCR on the reads. The sample carries roughly 150,000 distinct CDR3 sequences, around a quarter recorded once. The data were taken from a study of T cell repertoires in cytomegalovirus infection. For the study at large: Public TCR beta signature analysis indicated the presence of both CMV infection and matching HLA type. Study outcomes and limitations: HLA-C-restricted CMV clonotypes gave the most frequent clonotype in two of eight donors. Cumulative frequency of public TCR beta families picked out carriers of CMV plus the relevant HLA.

CDR1 is SGHDT, CDR2 YYEEEE, per germline. The ends lost 0 bases at V and 3 bases at J; junction bases unmatched: 16. The CDR3 sequence is 19 residues long. Sequencing was performed on PBMCs. This receptor was identified in a human donor in good health (CMV status not recorded). Some clones in this sample may be carry-over from other donors' samples. The rearrangement joins TRBV5-6 to TRBJ2-3; 7 bases match TRBD2. DNA of the CDR3: TGTGCCAGCAGCTTGGGATGGGCGGGGGACGACCCGGTGACAGATACGCAGTATTTT. Encoded protein: CASSLGWAGDDPVTDTQYF.